This T cell receptor beta chain is from a study of cytomegalovirus exposure and HLA in healthy donors. Study summary: An early release of data contained tens of millions of unique TCRs, which came from HLA-typed donors.

CDR3 length: 12 amino acids. Germline V gene data show CDR1 as LNHDA and CDR2 as SQIVND (reference sequence). As to this clone: Its antigen is undetermined. The junction and the germline gene differ at one end; a read error may be behind it.

The PCR was carried out with 60 Vbeta primers and 13 Jbeta primers. Data came from immunoSEQ multiplex PCR; TCRdb stores just in-frame clones and leaves some out. There are under 150,000 clones in the sample; 65% to 90% occur only once, and 0.7% lies in the top ten. Study-wide findings and caveats: Accounts indicate the classifier identified cytomegalovirus status with strong specificity and sensitivity.

This sequence joins TRBV19 and TRBJ1-2; D gene uncertain. The TCR sequence derives from a man aged 18 to 35 in good health and CMV-seronegative. What was sequenced was PBMCs. CDR3 DNA sequence: TGTGCCAATAGTCCGACTAGCTATGGCTACACCTTC. It specifies CANSPTSYGYTF.